The 16 T cell receptor beta chains below were found in one sample sequenced in a study of graft-versus-host responses after intestinal transplantation (dated by TCRdb to about 2021). The library was prepared using the immunoSEQ multiplex PCR assay. In its TCRdb copy, this immuneACCESS table keeps in-frame sequences only and misses some clones. Where compared with another copy, unresolved V genes explain less than half of these, and the others have no known cause. The sample table contains about 86,000 clones; only one count was recorded for around 90% of them. The biggest ten clones account for around 0.27% of the sample. These receptors' targets are unknown. Sample time point, as interpreted from the label and publication: cells obtained before transplantation from donor or recipient. Here the sequenced sample was unstimulated CD4+ T cells sorted from spleen or lymph node cells, taken before transplant. All receptors come from a human donor who was the organ donor for an intestinal transplant.

The chain employs TRBV5-6 and TRBJ2-5, with D unresolved. The CDR3 loop spans 14 amino acids. V dropped 0 bases and J dropped 5 bases, with 11 bases sitting between them. Looked up from germline, CDR1 is SGHDT and CDR2 is YYEEEE. In nucleotides, the CDR3 is TGTGCCAGCAGCTTGGTGTCTAGATGGGAGACCCAGTACTTC. This gives the protein CASSLVSRWETQYF.

The chain carries TRBV28 and TRBJ2-2; TRBD2 agrees at 8 bases. V dropped 6 bases and J dropped 5; count of bases not matched to a gene: 5. The CDR3 spans 14 residues. Germline V CDR1 and CDR2: MDHEN, SYDVKM. The CDR3 loop is CASSFSGGTGELFF. The CDR3 DNA reads TGTGCCAGCAGCTTTTCGGGGGGGACCGGGGAGCTGTTTTTT. Full variable domain (missing parts from reference TRBV28 and TRBJ2-2): DVKVTQSSRYLVKRTGEKVFLECVQDMDHENMFWYRQDPGLGLRLIYFSYDVKMKEKGDIPEGYSVSREKKERFSLILESASTNQTSMYLCASSFSGGTGELFFGEGSRLTVL.

CDR3 region: CASRLAGGKNTGELFF. CDR3 bases: TGTGCCAGCAGGCTAGCGGGGGGCAAGAACACCGGGGAGCTGTTTTTT. The rearrangement uses TRBV7-2 and TRBJ2-2; 11 bases align to TRBD2. Losses at the gene ends were 6 bases for V and 1 base for J; bases not matched to a gene: 4. The CDR3 extends over 16 amino acids. Germline CDR1 is SGHTA and CDR2 is FQGNSA.

The chain is built from TRBV5-1 and TRBJ2-3; TRBD1 is a possible D gene (5 bases). The V end lost 4 bases, the J end lost 2 bases, and 11 bases lay between the germline ends. Germline V gene data show CDR1 as SGHRS and CDR2 as YFSETQ. CDR3 length: 14 residues. CDR3 region: CASSPDSTTDTQYF. The DNA for the CDR3 is TGCGCCAGCAGCCCCGACAGTACCACAGATACGCAGTATTTT.

The rearrangement uses TRBV7-8 and TRBJ1-2; perhaps TRBD1 as D (5 bases). Germline CDR1 is SGHVS and CDR2 is FQNEAQ. Between the trimmed V and J ends, which lost 5 bases and 4 bases, there was a span of 20 bases. The CDR3 consists of 16 residues. DNA of the CDR3: TGTGCCAGCAGCCCCCGAGGGGAGGGGTGGTCCTATGGCTACACCTTC. Translating it yields CASSPRGEGWSYGYTF.

This chain links TRBV11-2 with TRBJ2-1; maybe TRBD2 (5 bases). Germline V CDR1 and CDR2: SGHAT, FQNNGV. V was shortened by 0 bases and J by 0 bases, with 15 bases between the two germline ends. CDR3 length: 18 residues. This CDR3 is CASSLDSRGPSSYNEQFF. The CDR3 DNA reads as TGTGCCAGCAGCTTAGATTCGAGAGGGCCCAGCTCCTACAATGAGCAGTTCTTC.

The V and J genes are TRBV19 and TRBJ1-6, with a tentative D call TRBD1 (5 bases). Trimming left V 3 bases short and J 8 bases short, with 17 bases between. This CDR3 is built from 16 residues. The V gene's germline CDR1 is LNHDA and CDR2 SQIVND (reference sequence). The CDR3 nucleotides are TGTGCCAGTAGTATGTGGTTAGGGGCAGAAGATTCACCCCTCCACTTT. Amino acids: CASSMWLGAEDSPLHF.

This chain connects TRBV10-3 to TRBJ2-5, with 10 nucleotides matching TRBD2. V shed 8 bases, J shed 1 base, and the junction held 10 bases outside the gene matches. This CDR3 is built from 16 residues. Germline CDR1 reads ENHRY; CDR2 reads SYGVKD. CDR3 in amino acids: CAIRGSGGYSQETQYF. CDR3 DNA sequence: TGTGCCATCCGGGGTAGCGGGGGGTACTCCCAAGAGACCCAGTACTTC.

This sequence joins TRBV5-1 and TRBJ1-2; TRBD1 aligns across 9 bases. The V and J ends lost 5 bases and 8 bases, in that order; junction bases with no gene match: 4. The CDR3 extends over 12 amino acids. The germline V gene encodes CDR1 SGHRS and CDR2 YFSETQ. The CDR3 loop reads CASRAGTGGYTF. DNA of the CDR3: TGCGCCAGCAGGGCGGGGACAGGGGGCTACACCTTC.

V gene TRBV15 combines with J gene TRBJ2-3; D is possibly TRBD2 (5 bases). V was cut by 0 bases and J by 2 bases, with 6 bases left in between. CDR1 is LNHNV, CDR2 YYDKDF, per germline (reference sequence). This CDR3 has 14 residues. The CDR3 DNA is TGTGCCACCAGCAGAGAGCTAGCCACAGATACGCAGTATTTT. Translated, it gives CATSRELATDTQYF. The whole variable domain, filled in from reference TRBV15 and TRBJ2-3, reads DAMVIQNPRYQVTQFGKPVTLSCSQTLNHNVMYWYQQKSSQAPKLLFHYYDKDFNNEADTPDNFQSRRPNTSFCFLDIRSPGLGDTAMYLCATSRELATDTQYFGPGTRLTVL.

This chain joins TRBV2 and TRBJ1-3; D gene unclear. Germline CDR1 and CDR2: SNHLY and FYNNEI. The CDR3 totals 13 residues. Trimming took 3 bases from V and 5 from J, leaving 8 bases between them. CDR3 loop: CASSDGARNTIYF. CDR3 nucleotide sequence: TGTGCCAGCAGTGACGGAGCCAGAAACACCATATATTTT.

The chain joins TRBV7-2 to TRBJ2-5; D may be TRBD2 (7 bases). V lost 6 bases and J lost 5, with 13 bases in between. CDR1 SGHTA and CDR2 FQGNSA come from the germline V gene. The CDR3 is made up of 13 amino acids. CDR3 coding DNA: TGTGCCAGCAGGGGGGGCGGGAGTGAGACCCAGTACTTC. As protein: CASRGGGSETQYF.

The rearrangement links TRBV6-1 to TRBJ2-7, with D perhaps matching TRBD1 (6 bases). Trimming removed 6 bases from V and 5 bases from J, with 17 bases in between. The CDR3 is 14 amino acids. In germline, CDR1 is MNHNS, CDR2 SASEGT. The CDR3 loop reads CASRNPGQLHEQYF. DNA of the CDR3: TGTGCCAGCAGAAACCCGGGACAACTCCACGAGCAGTACTTC.

The chain recombines TRBV19 with TRBJ2-6; 8 nucleotides line up with TRBD1. Germline V lookup: CDR1 LNHDA, CDR2 SQIVND (reference sequence). The CDR3 loop spans 18 amino acids. The V and J ends lost 5 bases and 0 bases, in that order; junction bases with no gene match: 9. CDR3 DNA sequence: TGTGCCAGTAGTCTTATGACAGGGGCCTTCTCTGGGGCCAACGTCCTGACTTTC. Residues: CASSLMTGAFSGANVLTF.

The chain joins TRBV7-6 to TRBJ2-7; unclear D gene. The V gene's germline CDR1 is SGHVS and CDR2 FNYEAQ. The CDR3 extends over 14 amino acids. V was clipped by 0 bases and J by 1 base, with 7 bases between them. CDR3 sequence reads: CASSLARESYEQYF. In DNA, the CDR3 is TGTGCCAGCAGCTTAGCGCGAGAGTCCTACGAGCAGTACTTC.

The CDR3 region is CASSILTRDTDTQYF. In DNA, the CDR3 is TGTGCCAGCTCCATACTGACCAGGGACACAGATACGCAGTATTTT. The V gene is TRBV18, the J gene TRBJ2-3, with D perhaps matching TRBD1 (5 bases). V lost 6 bases, J lost 2 bases, and 15 bases lay in between. Germline CDR1 is KGHSH and CDR2 is LQKENI. The CDR3 runs to 15 residues.